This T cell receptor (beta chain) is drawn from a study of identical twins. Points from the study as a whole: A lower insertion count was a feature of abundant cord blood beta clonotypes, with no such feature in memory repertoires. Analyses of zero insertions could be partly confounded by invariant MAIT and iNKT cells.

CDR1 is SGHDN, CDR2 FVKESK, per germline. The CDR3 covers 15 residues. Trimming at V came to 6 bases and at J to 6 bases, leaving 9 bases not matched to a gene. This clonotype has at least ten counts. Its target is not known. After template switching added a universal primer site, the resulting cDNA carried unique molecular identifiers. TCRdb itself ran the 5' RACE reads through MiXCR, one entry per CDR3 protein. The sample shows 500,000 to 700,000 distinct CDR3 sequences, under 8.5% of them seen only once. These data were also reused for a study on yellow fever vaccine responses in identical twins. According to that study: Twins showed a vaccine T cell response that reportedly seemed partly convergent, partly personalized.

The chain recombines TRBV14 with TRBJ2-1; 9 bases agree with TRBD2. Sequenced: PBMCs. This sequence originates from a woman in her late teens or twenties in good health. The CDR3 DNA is TGTGCCAGCAGTTTCCTCCTAGCGGGGTTCAATGAGCAGTTCTTC. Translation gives CASSFLLAGFNEQFF.